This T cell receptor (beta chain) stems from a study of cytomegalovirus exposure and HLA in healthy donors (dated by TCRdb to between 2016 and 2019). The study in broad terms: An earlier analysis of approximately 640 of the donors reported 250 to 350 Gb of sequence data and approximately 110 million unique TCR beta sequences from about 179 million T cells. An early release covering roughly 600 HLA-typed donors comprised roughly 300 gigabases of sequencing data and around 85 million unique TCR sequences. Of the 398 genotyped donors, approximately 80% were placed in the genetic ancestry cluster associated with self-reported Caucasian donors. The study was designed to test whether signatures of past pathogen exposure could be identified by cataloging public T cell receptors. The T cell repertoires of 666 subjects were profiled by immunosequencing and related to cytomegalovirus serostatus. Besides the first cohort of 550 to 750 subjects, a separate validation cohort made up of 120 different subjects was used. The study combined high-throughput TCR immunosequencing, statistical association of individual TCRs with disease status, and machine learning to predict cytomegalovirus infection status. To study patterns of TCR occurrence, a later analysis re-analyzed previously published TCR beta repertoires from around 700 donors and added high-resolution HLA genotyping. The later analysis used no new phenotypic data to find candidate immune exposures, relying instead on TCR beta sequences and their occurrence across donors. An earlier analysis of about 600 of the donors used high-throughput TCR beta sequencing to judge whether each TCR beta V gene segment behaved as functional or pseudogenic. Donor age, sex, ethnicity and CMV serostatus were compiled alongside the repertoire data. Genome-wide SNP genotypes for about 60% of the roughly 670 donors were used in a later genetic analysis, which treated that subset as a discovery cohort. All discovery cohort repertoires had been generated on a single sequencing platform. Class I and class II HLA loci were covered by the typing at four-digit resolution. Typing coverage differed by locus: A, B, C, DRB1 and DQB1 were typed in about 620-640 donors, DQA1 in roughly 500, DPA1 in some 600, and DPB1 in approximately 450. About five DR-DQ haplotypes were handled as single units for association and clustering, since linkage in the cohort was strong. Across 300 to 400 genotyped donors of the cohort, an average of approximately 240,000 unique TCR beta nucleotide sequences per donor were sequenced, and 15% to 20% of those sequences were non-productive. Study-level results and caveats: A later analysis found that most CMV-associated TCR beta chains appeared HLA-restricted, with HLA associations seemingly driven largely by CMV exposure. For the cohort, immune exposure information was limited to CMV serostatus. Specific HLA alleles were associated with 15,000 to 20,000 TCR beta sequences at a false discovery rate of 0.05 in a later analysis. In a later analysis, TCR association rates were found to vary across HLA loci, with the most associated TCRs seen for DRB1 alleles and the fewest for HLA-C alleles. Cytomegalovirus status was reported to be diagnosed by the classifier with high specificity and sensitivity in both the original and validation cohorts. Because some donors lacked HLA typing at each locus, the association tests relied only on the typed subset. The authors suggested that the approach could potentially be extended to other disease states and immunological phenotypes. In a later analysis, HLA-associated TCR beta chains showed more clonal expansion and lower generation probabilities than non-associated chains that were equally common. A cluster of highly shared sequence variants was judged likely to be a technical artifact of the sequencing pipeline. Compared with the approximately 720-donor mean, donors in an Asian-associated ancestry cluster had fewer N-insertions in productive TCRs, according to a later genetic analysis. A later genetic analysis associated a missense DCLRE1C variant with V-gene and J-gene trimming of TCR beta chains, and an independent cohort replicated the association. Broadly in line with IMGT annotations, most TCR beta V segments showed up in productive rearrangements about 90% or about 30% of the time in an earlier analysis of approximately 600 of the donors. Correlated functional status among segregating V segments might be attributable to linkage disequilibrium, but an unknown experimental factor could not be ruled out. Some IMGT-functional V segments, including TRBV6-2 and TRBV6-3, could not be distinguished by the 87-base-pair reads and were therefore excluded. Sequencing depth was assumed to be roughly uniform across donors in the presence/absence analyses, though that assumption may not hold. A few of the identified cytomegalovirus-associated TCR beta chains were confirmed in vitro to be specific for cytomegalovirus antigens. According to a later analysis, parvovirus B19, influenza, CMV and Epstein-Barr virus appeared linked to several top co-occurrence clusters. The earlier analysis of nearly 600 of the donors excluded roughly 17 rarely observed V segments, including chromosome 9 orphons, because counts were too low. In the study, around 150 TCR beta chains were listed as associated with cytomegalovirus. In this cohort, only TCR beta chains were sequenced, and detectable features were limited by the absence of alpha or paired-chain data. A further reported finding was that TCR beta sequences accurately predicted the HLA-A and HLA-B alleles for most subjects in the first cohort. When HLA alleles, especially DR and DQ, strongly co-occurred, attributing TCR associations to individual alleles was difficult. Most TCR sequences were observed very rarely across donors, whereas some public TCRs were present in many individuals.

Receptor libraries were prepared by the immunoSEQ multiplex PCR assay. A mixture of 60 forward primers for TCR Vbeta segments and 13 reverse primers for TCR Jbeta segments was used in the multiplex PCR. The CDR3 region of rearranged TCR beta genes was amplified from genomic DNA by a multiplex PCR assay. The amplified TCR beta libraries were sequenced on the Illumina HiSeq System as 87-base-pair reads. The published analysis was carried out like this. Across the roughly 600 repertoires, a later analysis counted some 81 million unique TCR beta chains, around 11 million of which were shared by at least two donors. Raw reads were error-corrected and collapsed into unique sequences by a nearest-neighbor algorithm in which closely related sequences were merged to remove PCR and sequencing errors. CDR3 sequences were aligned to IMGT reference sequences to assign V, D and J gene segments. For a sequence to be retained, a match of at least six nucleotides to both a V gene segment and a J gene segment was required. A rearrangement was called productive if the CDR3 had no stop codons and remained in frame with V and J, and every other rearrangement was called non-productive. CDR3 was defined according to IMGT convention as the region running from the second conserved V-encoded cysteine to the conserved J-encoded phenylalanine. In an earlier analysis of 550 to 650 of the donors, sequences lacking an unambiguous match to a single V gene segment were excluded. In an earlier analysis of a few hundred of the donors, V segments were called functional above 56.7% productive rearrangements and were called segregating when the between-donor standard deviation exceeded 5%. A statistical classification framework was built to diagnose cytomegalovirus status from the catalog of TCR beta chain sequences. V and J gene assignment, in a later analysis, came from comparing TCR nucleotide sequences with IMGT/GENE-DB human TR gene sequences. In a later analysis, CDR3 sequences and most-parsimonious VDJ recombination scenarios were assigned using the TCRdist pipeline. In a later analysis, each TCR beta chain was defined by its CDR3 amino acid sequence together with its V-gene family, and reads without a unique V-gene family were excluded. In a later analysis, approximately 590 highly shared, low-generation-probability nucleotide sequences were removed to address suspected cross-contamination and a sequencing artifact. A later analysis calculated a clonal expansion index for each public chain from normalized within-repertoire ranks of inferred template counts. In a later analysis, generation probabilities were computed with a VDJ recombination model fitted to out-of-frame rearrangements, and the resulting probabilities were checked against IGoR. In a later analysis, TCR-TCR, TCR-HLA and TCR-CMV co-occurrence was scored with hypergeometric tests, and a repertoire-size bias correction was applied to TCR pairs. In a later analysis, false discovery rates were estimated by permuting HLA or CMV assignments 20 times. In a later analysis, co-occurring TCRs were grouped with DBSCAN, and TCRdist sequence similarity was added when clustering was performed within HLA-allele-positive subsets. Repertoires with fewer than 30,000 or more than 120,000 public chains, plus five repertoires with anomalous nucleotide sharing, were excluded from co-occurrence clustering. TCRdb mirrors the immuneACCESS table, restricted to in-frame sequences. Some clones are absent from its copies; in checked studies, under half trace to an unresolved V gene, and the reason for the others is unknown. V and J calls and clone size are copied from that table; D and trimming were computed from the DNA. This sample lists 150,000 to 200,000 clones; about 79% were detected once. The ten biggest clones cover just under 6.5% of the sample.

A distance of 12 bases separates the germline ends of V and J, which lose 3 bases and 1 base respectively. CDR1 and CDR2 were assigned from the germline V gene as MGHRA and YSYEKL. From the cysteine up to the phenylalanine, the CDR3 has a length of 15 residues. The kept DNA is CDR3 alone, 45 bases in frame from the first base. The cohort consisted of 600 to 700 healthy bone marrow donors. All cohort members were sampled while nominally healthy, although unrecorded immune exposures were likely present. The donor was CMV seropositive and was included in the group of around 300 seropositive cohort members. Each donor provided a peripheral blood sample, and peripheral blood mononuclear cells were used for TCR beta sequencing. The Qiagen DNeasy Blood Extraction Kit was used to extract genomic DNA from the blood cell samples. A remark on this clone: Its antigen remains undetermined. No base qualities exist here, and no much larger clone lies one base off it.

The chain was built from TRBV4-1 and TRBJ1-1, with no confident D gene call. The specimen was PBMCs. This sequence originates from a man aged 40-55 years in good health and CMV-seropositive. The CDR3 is CASSHREDGNTEAFF. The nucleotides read TGCGCCAGCAGCCACCGGGAGGACGGGAACACTGAAGCTTTCTTT.